Below, 16 T cell receptor beta chains from the same sample are listed, as sequenced in a study of T cell responses to AZD1222 COVID-19 vaccine. The data were produced by immunoSEQ multiplex PCR, yet TCRdb's version contains in-frame clones alone and is incomplete. The sample has around 130,000 clones; over 85% are singletons. This material consisted of peripheral blood, taken on day 0 of AZD1222 vaccination. Source of these receptors: an adult in good health.

The chain has TRBV27 and TRBJ1-2; D is unclear. The CDR3 has 15 residues. In germline, CDR1 is MNHEY, CDR2 SMNVEV (reference sequence). Trimming removed 4 bases from V and 4 bases from J, with 16 bases in between. CDR3 protein: CASSSEGYSIYGYTF. CDR3 nucleotide sequence: TGTGCCAGCAGTTCGGAGGGTTATTCTATCTATGGCTACACCTTC.

The rearrangement links TRBV5-6 to TRBJ1-2, with D perhaps matching TRBD1 (6 bases). CDR1 and CDR2 (germline): SGHDT, YYEEEE. This CDR3 comprises 13 residues. The V end lost 1 base, the J end lost 6 bases, and 10 bases lay between the germline ends. The CDR3 loop reads CASSLYGGHGYTF. The CDR3 DNA is TGTGCCAGCAGCTTGTACGGGGGGCATGGCTACACCTTC.

The chain carries TRBV14 and TRBJ2-7, with D perhaps being TRBD1 or TRBD2 (5 bases each). V lost 4 bases, J lost 0 bases, and 10 bases lay in between. The CDR3 sequence is 14 residues long. Germline lookup yields CDR1 SGHDN and CDR2 FVKESK. DNA of the CDR3: TGTGCCAGCAGCCCCCGGGACCTCTCCTACGAGCAGTACTTC. This encodes CASSPRDLSYEQYF.

The CDR3 DNA reads as TGTGCCAGCTCTATATATTCTAAGGGGACAGTTGGTGTTGAGCAGTACTTC. It codes for CASSIYSKGTVGVEQYF. This chain links TRBV19 with TRBJ2-7; 7 bases agree with TRBD1. The V gene end was trimmed by 9 bases and the J gene end by 7 bases; junction bases not matched to a gene: 24. Germline V gene data show CDR1 as LNHDA and CDR2 as SQIVND (reference sequence). The CDR3 length is 17 residues.

In its sample, this clone was seen once. This sequence joins TRBV12-5 and TRBJ1-2; D uncertain. CDR3 length: 11 residues. Trimming took 1 base from V and 7 from J, leaving 4 bases between them. Germline V lookup: CDR1 LGHNT, CDR2 FRNRAP. The CDR3 loop reads CASGLELGYTF. The DNA of the CDR3 is TGTGCTAGTGGTTTGGAGCTTGGCTACACCTTC.

The chain links TRBV19 to TRBJ1-1; 9 bases agree with TRBD1. V lost 6 bases and J lost 4; bases outside the gene matches: 9. The germline V gene has CDR1 LNHDA and CDR2 SQIVND (reference sequence). The CDR3 consists of 15 residues. CDR3: CASRRDREAGTEAFF. CDR3 bases: TGTGCCAGTAGGAGGGACAGGGAGGCAGGCACTGAAGCTTTCTTT.

V usage is TRBV5-1 and J usage is TRBJ1-6; D is unresolved. The germline gives CDR1 SGHRS, CDR2 YFSETQ. This CDR3 is 14 amino acids long. The V end was cut by 1 base, the J end by 6 bases, with 8 bases between. The CDR3, as DNA: TGCGCCAGCAGCTTGCGGCCCAGTAATTCACCCCTCCACTTT. Encoded protein: CASSLRPSNSPLHF.

In this sample, this clone turned up a few times. The V call is TRBV2, the J call TRBJ1-1, with D maybe TRBD1 (6 bases). The CDR3 loop spans 14 amino acids. Germline V gene lookup returns CDR1 SNHLY and CDR2 FYNNEI. Trimming cost V 4 bases and J 1 base, with 10 bases left between them. The CDR3 here is CASSAEGGNTEAFF. CDR3 DNA: TGTGCCAGCAGTGCCGAGGGGGGGAACACTGAAGCTTTCTTT.

The CDR3 DNA reads TGCAGTGCCCTTAACTATGGCTACACCTTC. This codes for CSALNYGYTF. The chain carries TRBV20-1 and TRBJ1-2; D gene unclear. The V gene lost 6 bases and the J gene lost 1 base, with 3 bases spanning the gap. From germline, CDR1 is DFQATT and CDR2 SNEGSKA (reference sequence). This CDR3 has 10 amino acids.

This clone was counted a single time. The chain joins TRBV29-1 to TRBJ1-4; no firm D call. Trimming left V 4 bases short and J 0 bases short, with 9 bases between. Germline CDR1 and CDR2: SQVTM and ANQGSEA. The CDR3 extends over 14 amino acids. CDR3 amino acids: CSVVPVATNEKLFF. The CDR3 DNA sequence: TGCAGCGTTGTTCCGGTGGCAACTAATGAAAAACTGTTTTTT.

This chain joins TRBV19 and TRBJ1-5; 10 nucleotides align to TRBD1. The germline gives CDR1 LNHDA, CDR2 SQIVND (reference sequence). V was pared by 5 bases and J by 0 bases, with 7 bases of the junction left unmatched. This CDR3 has 17 amino acids. CDR3 loop: CASSPEGTGVSNQPQHF. The CDR3 coding sequence is TGTGCCAGTAGTCCCGAAGGGACAGGGGTTAGCAATCAGCCCCAGCATTTT.

This clone was seen only once. V and J are TRBV6-5 and TRBJ1-1, with unresolved D. The CDR3 consists of 15 residues. CDR1 MNHEY and CDR2 SVGAGI come from the germline V gene. Trimming stripped 7 bases from V and 0 bases from J, with 15 bases between. CDR3 amino acids: CASTRRPTLNTEAFF. The CDR3 DNA reads as TGTGCCAGCACCCGACGTCCGACCCTGAACACTGAAGCTTTCTTT.

J is TRBJ1-2 and V is TRBV5-4, with a tentative D call TRBD1 (5 bases). V shed 0 bases and J shed 2 bases, with 8 bases lying between them. Germline lookup yields CDR1 SGHNT and CDR2 YYREEE (reference sequence). This CDR3 has 14 amino acids. The CDR3 DNA reads TGTGCCAGCAGCTTGGTGGGGGGGAACTATGGCTACACCTTC. Its translation: CASSLVGGNYGYTF.

V is TRBV13 and J is TRBJ2-7; D is possibly TRBD2 (6 bases). V lost 3 bases and J 1 base, leaving 13 bases between the germline ends. The CDR3 covers 15 residues. CDR1 PRHDT and CDR2 FYEKMQ come from the germline V gene (reference sequence). The CDR3 coding sequence is TGTGCCAGCAGCTTTTACGGCGGGGCGTCCTACGAGCAGTACTTC. This translates into CASSFYGGASYEQYF.

The chain uses TRBV19 and TRBJ1-5; D not resolved. The CDR3 is 12 residues long. Germline assignment: CDR1 LNHDA and CDR2 SQIVND (reference sequence). Deletions cut 5 bases from V and 3 bases from J, with 5 bases between. The DNA for the CDR3 is TGTGCCAGTAGTCTTCCCAATCAGCCCCAGCATTTT. It specifies CASSLPNQPQHF. Complete variable domain (other parts from reference TRBV19 and TRBJ1-5): DGGITQSPKYLFRKEGQNVTLSCEQNLNHDAMYWYRQDPGQGLRLIYYSQIVNDFQKGDIAEGYSVSREKKESFPLTVTSAQKNPTAFYLCASSLPNQPQHFGDGTRLSIL.

In this sample, this clone turned up once. The same CDR3 can be traced to other DNA sequences in this sample. The rearrangement joins TRBV7-6 to TRBJ1-1; tentative D call: TRBD1 (5 bases). Germline CDR1 reads SGHVS; CDR2 reads FNYEAQ. Trimming shortened V by 2 bases and J by 1 base, and 5 bases separated the two germline ends. The CDR3 has 13 amino acids. In DNA, the CDR3 is TGTGCCAGCAGCTTAAGGGGGAACACTGAAGCTTTCTTT. It translates to CASSLRGNTEAFF.